This record looks at one TCR beta chain sequence and its context. What it recognizes is unknown. Profiling relied on immunoSEQ multiplex PCR, and the TCRdb table lists in-frame clones only, not all of them. This table has almost 90,000 clones, around 86% appearing once. The CDR3 consists of 13 residues. CDR1 is MDHEN, CDR2 SYDVKM, per germline. V dropped 11 bases and J dropped 5; count of bases not matched to a gene: 9. The sample is drawn from a study of T cell repertoires and HLA-DP antigens. The chain links TRBV28 to TRBJ2-4; 7 nucleotides agree with TRBD1. The sequence was collected from a man aged 45 to 65 in good health and CMV-seronegative. Material: CD4+ T cells from PBMCs. This CDR3 reads CASGGQVQNIQYF. The CDR3 nucleotides are TGTGCCTCCGGAGGACAGGTCCAAAACATTCAGTACTTC. Based on the CDR3 plus reference TRBV28 and TRBJ2-4, the full variable domain is DVKVTQSSRYLVKRTGEKVFLECVQDMDHENMFWYRQDPGLGLRLIYFSYDVKMKEKGDIPEGYSVSREKKERFSLILESASTNQTSMYLCASGGQVQNIQYFGAGTRLSVL.